This TCR beta chain emerged from a study of blood T cell repertoires in COVID-19. The V end lost 1 base, the J end lost 4 bases, and 8 bases lay between the germline ends. Germline V gene data show CDR1 as KGHSH and CDR2 as LQKENI. The CDR3 consists of 14 residues. As concerns this clone: The same CDR3 can be traced to other DNA sequences in this sample.

In the original processing: From reference gene primer amplification, estimates of nucleated cell counts were derived. Method: immunoSEQ multiplex PCR; TCRdb's copy keeps in-frame clones and lacks some. The V and J calls and clone size are taken from that table; D and trimming were inferred from the DNA. The profile shows 350,000 to 450,000 clones, roughly 92% of them singletons. Sequencing was performed on PBMCs or T cells enriched from blood (not recorded which). This chain joins TRBV18 and TRBJ1-3; tentative D call: TRBD1 (5 bases). The receptor comes from a woman aged 40-49 years who had been exposed to COVID-19. The DNA for the CDR3 is TGTGCCAGCTCACCACAGGGGTCCGGAAACACCATATATTTT. Protein sequence: CASSPQGSGNTIYF.